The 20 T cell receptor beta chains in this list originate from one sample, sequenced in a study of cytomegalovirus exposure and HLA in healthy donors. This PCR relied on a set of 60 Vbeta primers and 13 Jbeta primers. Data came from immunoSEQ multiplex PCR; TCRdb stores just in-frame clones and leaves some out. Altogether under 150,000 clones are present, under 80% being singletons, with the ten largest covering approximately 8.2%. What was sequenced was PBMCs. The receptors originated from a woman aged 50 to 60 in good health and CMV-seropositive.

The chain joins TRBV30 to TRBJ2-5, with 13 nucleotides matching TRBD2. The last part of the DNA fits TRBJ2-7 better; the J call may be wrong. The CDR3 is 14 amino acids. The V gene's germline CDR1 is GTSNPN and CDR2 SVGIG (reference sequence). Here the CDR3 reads CAWSVLAGGYEQYF. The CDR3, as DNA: TGTGCCTGGAGTGTACTAGCGGGGGGGTACGAGCAGTACTTC.

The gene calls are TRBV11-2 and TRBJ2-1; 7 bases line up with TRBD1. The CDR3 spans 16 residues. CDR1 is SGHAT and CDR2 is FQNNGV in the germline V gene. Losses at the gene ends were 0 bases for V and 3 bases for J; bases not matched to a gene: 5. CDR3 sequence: CASSLEFRGIYNEQFF. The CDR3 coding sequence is TGTGCCAGCAGCTTAGAGTTCAGGGGGATCTACAATGAGCAGTTCTTC.

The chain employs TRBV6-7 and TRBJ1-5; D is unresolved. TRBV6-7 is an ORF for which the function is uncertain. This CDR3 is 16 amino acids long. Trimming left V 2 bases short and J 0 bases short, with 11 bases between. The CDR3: CASSYGGNPSNQPQHF. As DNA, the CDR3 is TGTGCCAGCAGTTACGGTGGCAACCCTAGCAATCAGCCCCAGCATTTT.

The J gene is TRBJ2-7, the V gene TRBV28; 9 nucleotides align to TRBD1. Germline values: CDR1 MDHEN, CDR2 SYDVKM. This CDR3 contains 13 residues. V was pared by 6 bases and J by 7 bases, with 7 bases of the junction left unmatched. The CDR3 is CASSPGTGREQYF. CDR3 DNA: TGTGCCAGCAGCCCCGGGACAGGGCGAGAGCAGTACTTC. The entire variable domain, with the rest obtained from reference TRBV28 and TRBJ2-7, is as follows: DVKVTQSSRYLVKRTGEKVFLECVQDMDHENMFWYRQDPGLGLRLIYFSYDVKMKEKGDIPEGYSVSREKKERFSLILESASTNQTSMYLCASSPGTGREQYFGPGTRLTVT.

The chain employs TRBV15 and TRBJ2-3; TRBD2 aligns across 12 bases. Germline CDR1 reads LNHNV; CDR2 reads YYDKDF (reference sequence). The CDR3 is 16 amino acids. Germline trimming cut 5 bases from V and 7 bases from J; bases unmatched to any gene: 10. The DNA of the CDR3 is TGTGCCACCAGCGGTTTGCTAGCGGGGGGGTTAAATACGCAGTATTTT. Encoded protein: CATSGLLAGGLNTQYF.

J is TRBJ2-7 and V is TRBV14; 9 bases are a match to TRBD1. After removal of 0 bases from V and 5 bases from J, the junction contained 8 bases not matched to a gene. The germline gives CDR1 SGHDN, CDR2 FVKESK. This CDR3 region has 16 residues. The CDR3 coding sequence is TGTGCCAGCAGCCAAGATAGGGGGACAGGGTTGAACGAGCAGTACTTC. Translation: CASSQDRGTGLNEQYF.

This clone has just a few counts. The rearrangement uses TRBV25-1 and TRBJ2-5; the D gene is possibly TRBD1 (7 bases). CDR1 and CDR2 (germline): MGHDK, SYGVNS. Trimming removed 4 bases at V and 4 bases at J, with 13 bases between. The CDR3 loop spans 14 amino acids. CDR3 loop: CASSAEGAGETQYF. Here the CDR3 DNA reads TGTGCCAGCAGTGCGGAGGGGGCTGGAGAGACCCAGTACTTC.

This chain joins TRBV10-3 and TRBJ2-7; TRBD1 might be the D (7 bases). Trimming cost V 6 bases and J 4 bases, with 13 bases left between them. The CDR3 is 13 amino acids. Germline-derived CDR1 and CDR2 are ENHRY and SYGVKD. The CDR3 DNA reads TGTGCCATCAGCGATCAGGGGGGTTACGAGCAGTACTTC. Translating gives CAISDQGGYEQYF.

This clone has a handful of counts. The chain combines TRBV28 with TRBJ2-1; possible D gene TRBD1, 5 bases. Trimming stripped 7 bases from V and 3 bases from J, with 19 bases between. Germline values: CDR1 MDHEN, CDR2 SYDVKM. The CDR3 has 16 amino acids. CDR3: CASTFRGQGGYNEQFF. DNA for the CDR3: TGTGCCAGCACCTTCAGAGGTCAGGGCGGCTACAATGAGCAGTTCTTC.

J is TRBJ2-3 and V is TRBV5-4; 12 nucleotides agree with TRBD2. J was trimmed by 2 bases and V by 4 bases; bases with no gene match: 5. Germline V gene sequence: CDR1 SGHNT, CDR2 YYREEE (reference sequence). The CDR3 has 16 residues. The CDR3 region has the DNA TGTGCCAGCAGCGGCAGACTAGCGGGGGACACAGATACGCAGTATTTT. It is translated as CASSGRLAGDTDTQYF.

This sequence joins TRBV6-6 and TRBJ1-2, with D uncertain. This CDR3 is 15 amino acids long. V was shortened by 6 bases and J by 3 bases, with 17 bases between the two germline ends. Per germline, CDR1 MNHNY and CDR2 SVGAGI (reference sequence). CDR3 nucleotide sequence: TGTGCCAGCAGACAGCAGGATGGAAAGGACTATGGCTACACCTTC. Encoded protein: CASRQQDGKDYGYTF.

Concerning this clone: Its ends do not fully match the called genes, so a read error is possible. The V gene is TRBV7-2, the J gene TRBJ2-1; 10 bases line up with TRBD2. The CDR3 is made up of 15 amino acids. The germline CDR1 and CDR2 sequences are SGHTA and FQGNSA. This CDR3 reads CASSVAGGRINEQFF. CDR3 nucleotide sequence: TGTGCCAGCAGCGTAGCGGGGGGTAGGATCAATGAGCAGTTCTTC.

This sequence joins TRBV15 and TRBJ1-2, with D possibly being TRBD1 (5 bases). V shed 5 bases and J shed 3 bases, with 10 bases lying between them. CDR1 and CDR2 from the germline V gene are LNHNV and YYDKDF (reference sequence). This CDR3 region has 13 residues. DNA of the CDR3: TGTGCCACCAGCGGAGGGGCGCACTATGGCTACACCTTC. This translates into CATSGGAHYGYTF. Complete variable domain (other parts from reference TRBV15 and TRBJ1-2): DAMVIQNPRYQVTQFGKPVTLSCSQTLNHNVMYWYQQKSSQAPKLLFHYYDKDFNNEADTPDNFQSRRPNTSFCFLDIRSPGLGDTAMYLCATSGGAHYGYTFGSGTRLTVV.

CDR3 nucleotides: TGTGCCAGCAGCGCCACTACTAGTTTCGGGGAGCTGTTTTTT. Translating gives CASSATTSFGELFF. The chain has TRBV9 and TRBJ2-2, with D possibly matching TRBD2 (5 bases). There are 14 residues in the CDR3. Trimming left V 3 bases short and J 7 bases short, with 13 bases between. Per the germline V gene, CDR1 is SGDLS and CDR2 is YYNGEE.

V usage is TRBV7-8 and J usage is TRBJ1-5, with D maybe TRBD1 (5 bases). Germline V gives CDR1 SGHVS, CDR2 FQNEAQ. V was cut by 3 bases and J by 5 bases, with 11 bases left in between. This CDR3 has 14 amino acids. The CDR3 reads CASSLGWGDQPQHF. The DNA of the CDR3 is TGTGCCAGCAGCTTGGGGTGGGGGGATCAGCCCCAGCATTTT.

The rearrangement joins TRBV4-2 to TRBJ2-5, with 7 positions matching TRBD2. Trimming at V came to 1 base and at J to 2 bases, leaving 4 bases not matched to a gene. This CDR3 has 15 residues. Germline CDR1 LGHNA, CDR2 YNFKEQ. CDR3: CASSQAGGGQETQYF. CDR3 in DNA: TGTGCCAGCAGCCAAGCCGGGGGAGGGCAAGAGACCCAGTACTTC.

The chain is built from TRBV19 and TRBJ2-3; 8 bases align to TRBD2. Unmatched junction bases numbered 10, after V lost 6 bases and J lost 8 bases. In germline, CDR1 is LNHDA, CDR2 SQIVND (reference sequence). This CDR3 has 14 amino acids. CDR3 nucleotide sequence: TGTGCCAGTAGGATCACCGGGACTAGTGTTACGCAGTATTTT. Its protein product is CASRITGTSVTQYF.

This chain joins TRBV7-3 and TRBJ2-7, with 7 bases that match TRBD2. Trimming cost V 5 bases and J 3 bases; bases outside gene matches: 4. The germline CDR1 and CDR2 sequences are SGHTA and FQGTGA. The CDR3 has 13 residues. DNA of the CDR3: TGTGCCAGCAGCCCCGGCGGGGGCTACGAGCAGTACTTC. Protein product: CASSPGGGYEQYF.

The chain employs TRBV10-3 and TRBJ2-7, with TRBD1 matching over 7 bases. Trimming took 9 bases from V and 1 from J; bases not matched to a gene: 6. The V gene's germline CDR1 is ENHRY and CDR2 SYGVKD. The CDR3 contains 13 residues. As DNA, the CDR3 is TGTGCCATGGGACAGACCTCTTCCTACGAGCAGTACTTC. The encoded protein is CAMGQTSSYEQYF.

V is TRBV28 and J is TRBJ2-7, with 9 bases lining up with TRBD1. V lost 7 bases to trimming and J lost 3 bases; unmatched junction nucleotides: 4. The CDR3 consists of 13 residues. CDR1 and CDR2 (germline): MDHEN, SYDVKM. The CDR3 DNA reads TGTGCCAGCATCATGGGACAGGGCTACGAGCAGTACTTC. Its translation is CASIMGQGYEQYF.